This T cell receptor (beta chain) was observed in a study of monozygotic twins with inflammatory bowel disease. Study-wide points: None of the different T cell subtypes could be distinguished from one another.

As to this clonotype: The target antigen is unknown.

TCRdb reanalyzed the 5' RACE reads, giving one entry per CDR3 protein sequence and no DNA. This sample carries 300,000 to 400,000 distinct CDR3 sequences, with roughly 2.6% going to the ten biggest clones. This sequence was found in a human donor with ulcerative colitis or Crohn's disease, or a healthy co-twin of an affected twin (not recorded which). Material: blood.

CDR3 sequence reads: CASSPGNPVYF. The chain couples TRBV12-3 or TRBV12-4 to TRBJ2-7; checking the TCRdb D call of TRBD1 is not possible without DNA. This CDR3 is built from 11 residues.